A selection of T cell receptor beta chains follows, all from one sample in a study of OX40 agonist ivuxolimab in advanced cancers. Profiling relied on immunoSEQ multiplex PCR, and the TCRdb table lists in-frame clones only, not all of them. The sample shows some 58,000 clones, roughly 80% of them seen only once. The material was CD4+ or CD8+ T cells sorted from blood, obtained in a trial of the OX40 agonist ivuxolimab. The receptors derive from an adult with an advanced solid tumor such as melanoma, head and neck, liver or kidney cancer. Each CDR3 is given without its conserved first and last residue. A row's size may be missing; if present it is once, few, many or a size class.

TRBV5-8,TRBJ1-5,NA,ASSFSAKPGQPQH
TRBV30,TRBJ1-1,NA,AWSVTQGAGGAF
TRBV6-6,TRBJ2-7,NA,ASRTLRQGINEQY
TRBV5-1,TRBJ2-1,NA,ASSLGAGGTENEQF
TRBV5-6,TRBJ2-1,NA,ASSSLAGAYNEQF
TRBV10-3,TRBJ1-5,once,AISEDGFGNQPQH
TRBV5-1,TRBJ1-5,NA,ASSLGGFGNQPQH
TRBV11-3,TRBJ1-2,NA,ASSSNAPGTVFYGYT
TRBV5-6,TRBJ1-5,NA,ASSWGQGQPQH
TRBV14,TRBJ2-1,few,ASSLMGAGGHNEQF
TRBV5-1,TRBJ2-3,NA,ASSRTGGTDTQY
TRBV10-1,TRBJ2-1,NA,ASSKAGGYNEQF
TRBV6-5,TRBJ1-5,NA,ASSYSGPVSDQPQH
TRBV30,TRBJ1-4,NA,AWSGRWDSDEKLF
TRBV5-4,TRBJ2-2,NA,ASSFLAGAIGELF
TRBV7-9,TRBJ1-1,few,ASSSQVNTEAF
TRBV7-2,TRBJ1-1,NA,ASSLVLSTEAF
TRBV28,TRBJ1-5,NA,ASSIRIQPQH
TRBV11-3,TRBJ2-3,NA,ASSLLGGSLDTQY
TRBV2,TRBJ2-5,NA,ASSNRGQRGETQY
TRBV5-4,TRBJ1-2,NA,ASSTRTQANYGYT
TRBV7-2,TRBJ2-5,NA,ASSLEAVLETQY
TRBV2,TRBJ2-7,NA,ASGVSGAPYEQY